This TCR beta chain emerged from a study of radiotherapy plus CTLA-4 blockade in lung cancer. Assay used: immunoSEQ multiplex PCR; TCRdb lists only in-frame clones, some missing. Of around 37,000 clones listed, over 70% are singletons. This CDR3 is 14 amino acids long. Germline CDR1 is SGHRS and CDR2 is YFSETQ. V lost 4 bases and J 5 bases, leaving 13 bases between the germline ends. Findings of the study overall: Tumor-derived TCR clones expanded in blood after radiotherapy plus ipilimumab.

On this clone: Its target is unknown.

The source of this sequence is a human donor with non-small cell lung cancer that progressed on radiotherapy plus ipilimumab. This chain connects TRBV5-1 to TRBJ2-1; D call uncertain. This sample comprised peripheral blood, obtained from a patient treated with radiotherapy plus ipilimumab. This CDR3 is CASSPQAKNNEQFF. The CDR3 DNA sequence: TGCGCCAGCAGCCCACAAGCGAAAAACAATGAGCAGTTCTTC.